Below are 29 T cell receptor beta chains sequenced from a single sample in a study of T cell responses to AZD1222 COVID-19 vaccine. Data came from immunoSEQ multiplex PCR; TCRdb stores just in-frame clones and leaves some out. The sample carries roughly 110,000 clones, approximately 89% recorded once. Source: peripheral blood, taken 28 days after the second AZD1222 dose. All receptors derive from an adult who received the AZD1222 COVID-19 vaccine.

V usage is TRBV9 and J usage is TRBJ2-5; perhaps TRBD1 as D (6 bases). CDR1 and CDR2 (germline): SGDLS, YYNGEE. The CDR3 runs 14 residues. The V end lost 5 bases, the J end lost 1 base, and 12 bases lay between the germline ends. The DNA for the CDR3 is TGTGCCAGCAGTCCAGGACAGAGCCAAGAGACCCAGTACTTC. Translation gives CASSPGQSQETQYF.

The genes are TRBV27 and TRBJ1-3; TRBD1 agrees at 8 bases. This CDR3 has 14 residues. V was pared by 6 bases and J by 4 bases, with 5 bases of the junction left unmatched. Germline CDR1 is MNHEY and CDR2 is SMNVEV (reference sequence). DNA of the CDR3: TGTGCCAGCAGACGGACAGGGTCAGGAAACACCATATATTTT. Its translation: CASRRTGSGNTIYF.

This chain uses TRBV7-2 with TRBJ1-3, with D possibly matching TRBD1 (5 bases). V lost 6 bases, J lost 11 bases, and 23 bases lay in between. The CDR3 spans 15 residues. The germline V gene encodes CDR1 SGHTA and CDR2 FQGNSA. CDR3 in DNA: TGTGCCAGCAGTTCGTCCGGGACGGCCGCGAGGGCCATATATTTT. It translates to CASSSSGTAARAIYF.

This chain joins TRBV5-8 and TRBJ1-1; D may be TRBD1 (5 bases). V gave up 3 bases and J gave up 1 base, with 10 bases separating them. CDR1 and CDR2 from the germline V gene are SGHTS and YDEGEE. This CDR3 is 14 amino acids long. CDR3 residues: CASSSGTQNTEAFF. The CDR3 coding sequence is TGTGCCAGCAGCTCCGGGACTCAGAACACTGAAGCTTTCTTT.

The chain links TRBV5-1 to TRBJ2-7; D is unresolved. V was pared by 7 bases and J by 2 bases, with 13 bases between. Germline CDR1 SGHRS, CDR2 YFSETQ. The CDR3 is 13 amino acids. The CDR3 DNA reads as TGCGCCAGCGGGTATGCAGCCGCCTACGAGCAGTACTTC. Protein product: CASGYAAAYEQYF.

V gene TRBV2 combines with J gene TRBJ1-2; a weak D match, TRBD1 (6 bases). Germline CDR1 and CDR2: SNHLY and FYNNEI. V was pared by 11 bases and J by 8 bases, with 21 bases between. The CDR3 is made up of 13 amino acids. CDR3 DNA: TGTGCCGGGGGGCCGCGGGAAGCGGCGGGCTACACCTTC. As protein: CAGGPREAAGYTF.

The chain links TRBV7-9 to TRBJ1-1; D gene ambiguous. The CDR3 runs 13 residues. Trimming took off 5 bases at V and 1 base at J, with 8 bases between the two ends. The germline gives CDR1 SEHNR, CDR2 FQNEAQ (reference sequence). The CDR3 region has the DNA TGTGCCAGCAGCGACACGCCGAACACTGAAGCTTTCTTT. Its protein is CASSDTPNTEAFF.

The CDR3 sequence: CASSLGASPGFYEQYF. In DNA form, the CDR3 reads TGTGCCAGCAGCTTAGGGGCTAGCCCAGGTTTCTACGAGCAGTACTTC. V and J are TRBV7-2 and TRBJ2-7, with D maybe TRBD2 (5 bases). The CDR3 sequence is 16 residues long. V lost 1 base to trimming and J lost 3 bases, with 16 bases between them. Germline V gives CDR1 SGHTA, CDR2 FQGNSA.

This clone was detected once. The chain is built from TRBV28 and TRBJ1-1; D unresolved. The CDR3 runs 15 residues. Germline V gives CDR1 MDHEN, CDR2 SYDVKM. V lost 1 base and J lost 0, with 9 bases in between. The CDR3 DNA follows: TGTGCCAGCAGTTTATCCGCAGATCTGAACACTGAAGCTTTCTTT. This codes for CASSLSADLNTEAFF.

The chain has TRBV4-3 and TRBJ1-4, with 11 bases aligning to TRBD1. Germline CDR1 LGHNA, CDR2 YSLEER. The CDR3 contains 14 residues. The V segment lost 2 bases and the J segment 10 bases; nucleotides outside the gene matches: 3. The chain's CDR3 is CASSQPGQGGKLFF. The CDR3 nucleotides read TGCGCCAGCAGCCAACCGGGACAGGGGGGAAAACTGTTTTTT.

This clone was observed a few times. This chain connects TRBV29-1 to TRBJ1-2, with D hard to call. The germline V gene has CDR1 SQVTM and CDR2 ANQGSEA. V lost 4 bases and J lost 2, with 5 bases in between. The CDR3 covers 11 residues. The CDR3 spells CSVVQNYGYTF. The CDR3 DNA reads TGCAGCGTTGTTCAGAACTATGGCTACACCTTC.

The chain is built from TRBV6-5 and TRBJ2-7; no clear D. The CDR3 length is 14 residues. Germline CDR1 is MNHEY and CDR2 is SVGAGI. The V end was cut by 4 bases, the J end by 6 bases, with 16 bases between. The CDR3 DNA follows: TGTGCCAGCAGTTTTCCTCGGGTGGGATCCGAGCAGTACTTC. Its translation: CASSFPRVGSEQYF.

The V call is TRBV7-8, the J call TRBJ1-5, with D unresolved. CDR1 and CDR2 (germline): SGHVS, FQNEAQ. Trimming left V 0 bases short and J 1 base short, with 7 bases between. The CDR3 is made up of 15 amino acids. For the CDR3, the DNA is TGTGCCAGCAGCTTAGCGGGCAGCAGCAATCAGCCCCAGCATTTT. It is translated as CASSLAGSSNQPQHF.

In nucleotides, the CDR3 is TGTGCCAGCAGGGGGACAGAACACAATGAGCAGTTCTTC. It specifies CASRGTEHNEQFF. The V call is TRBV27, the J call TRBJ2-1; the match to TRBD1 covers 7 bases. The CDR3 has 13 amino acids. The V and J ends lost 6 bases and 5 bases, in that order; junction bases with no gene match: 4. In germline, CDR1 is MNHEY, CDR2 SMNVEV (reference sequence).

The chain recombines TRBV19 with TRBJ1-5; D uncertain. V dropped 5 bases and J dropped 11 bases, with 16 bases sitting between them. Germline CDR1 reads LNHDA; CDR2 reads SQIVND (reference sequence). The CDR3 totals 13 residues. CDR3 nucleotides: TGTGCCAGTAGTCGTCTCGGGTCGATAACCCAGCATTTT. It yields the protein CASSRLGSITQHF.

The chain employs TRBV6-5 and TRBJ2-7, with no clear D. Germline V gene sequence: CDR1 MNHEY, CDR2 SVGAGI. Trimming took off 2 bases at V and 3 bases at J, with 8 bases between the two ends. This CDR3 comprises 13 residues. The CDR3 is CASSYGQLYEQYF. The CDR3 region has the DNA TGTGCCAGCAGTTACGGGCAGCTCTACGAGCAGTACTTC.

CDR3 sequence reads: CASSSGQLTPTETQYF. CDR3 nucleotides: TGCGCCAGCAGCTCCGGACAATTAACCCCAACGGAGACCCAGTACTTC. The chain links TRBV5-1 to TRBJ2-5, with D tentatively TRBD1 (5 bases). The germline V and J ends were trimmed by 3 bases and 5 bases, with 20 bases remaining between them. The germline CDR1 and CDR2 sequences are SGHRS and YFSETQ. The CDR3 is 16 amino acids.

The chain uses TRBV27 and TRBJ1-4; possibly TRBD1 for D (6 bases). V was pared by 5 bases and J by 8 bases, with 21 bases between. The CDR3 extends over 16 amino acids. The germline CDR1 and CDR2 sequences are MNHEY and SMNVEV (reference sequence). CDR3 amino acids: CASSGTGAGEQEKLFF. For the CDR3, the DNA is TGTGCCAGCAGTGGAACTGGAGCAGGGGAGCAGGAAAAACTGTTTTTT.

The V and J genes are TRBV3-1 (or the pseudogene TRBV3-2) and TRBJ2-3; D may be TRBD2 (6 bases). Germline V gene sequence: CDR1 LGHDT, CDR2 YNNKEL (reference sequence). This CDR3 is 13 amino acids long. V lost 6 bases to trimming and J lost 10 bases, with 17 bases between them. Here the CDR3 DNA reads TGTGCCAGCAGGAATAGCGGAAAAGGAGCGCAGTATTTT. Protein product: CASRNSGKGAQYF.

This chain uses TRBV5-5 with TRBJ2-1; a weak D match, TRBD2 (5 bases). Germline assignment: CDR1 SGHKS and CDR2 YYEKEE (reference sequence). The CDR3 has 15 amino acids. Trimming shortened V by 0 bases and J by 3 bases, and 10 bases separated the two germline ends. The DNA of the CDR3 is TGTGCCAGCAGCTTGGACGGGGTTGACTACAATGAGCAGTTCTTC. Amino acids: CASSLDGVDYNEQFF.

This sequence joins TRBV7-9 and TRBJ2-3; D remains ambiguous. Germline V gives CDR1 SEHNR, CDR2 FQNEAQ (reference sequence). The CDR3 runs 11 residues. The V and J ends lost 8 bases and 4 bases respectively, with 7 bases between them. The CDR3 DNA reads as TGTGCCAGCGGAGAGGCAGATACGCAGTATTTT. Amino acid sequence: CASGEADTQYF.

CDR3 coding DNA: TGTGCCAGTAGTATAGATCCCGACAGGAAAAACACAGATACGCAGTATTTT. Translation gives CASSIDPDRKNTDTQYF. This chain links TRBV19 with TRBJ2-3, with a tentative D call TRBD1 (6 bases). Trimming took 0 bases from V and 2 from J, leaving 15 bases between them. The germline V gene has CDR1 LNHDA and CDR2 SQIVND (reference sequence). The CDR3 length is 17 residues.

For this clone: One junction end does not reproduce the germline sequence, and a read error may be involved. Other DNA sequences in this sample translate to the same CDR3. The V gene is TRBV7-3, the J gene TRBJ1-5; no firm D call. The CDR3 extends over 13 amino acids. The germline V gene encodes CDR1 SGHTA and CDR2 FQGTGA. The DNA for the CDR3 is TGCGCCAGCAGCTTAGGGCAAGCGCAGCCCCAGCATTTT. Translating it yields CASSLGQAQPQHF.

The chain employs TRBV20-1 and TRBJ2-2; tentative D call: TRBD2 (5 bases). Germline CDR1 DFQATT, CDR2 SNEGSKA (reference sequence). With 3 bases removed from V and 0 bases from J, the gap between germline ends came to 11 bases. The CDR3 runs to 15 residues. The CDR3 protein is CSASVGLSNTGELFF. In DNA, the CDR3 is TGCAGTGCTAGTGTTGGACTCTCGAACACCGGGGAGCTGTTTTTT.

The chain joins TRBV6-5 to TRBJ1-5; 8 positions agree with TRBD1. CDR1 and CDR2 from the germline V gene are MNHEY and SVGAGI. This CDR3 has 15 amino acids. V trimming: 6 bases; J trimming: 3 bases; junction bases outside the gene matches: 7. The CDR3 nucleotides read TGTGCCAGCAGCCCCGGACAGGGTTTCAATCAGCCCCAGCATTTT. It specifies CASSPGQGFNQPQHF.

V is TRBV5-4 and J is TRBJ2-2; 11 positions agree with TRBD2. This CDR3 region has 16 residues. Germline assignment: CDR1 SGHNT and CDR2 YYREEE (reference sequence). Unmatched junction bases numbered 4, after V lost 2 bases and J lost 4 bases. The CDR3 loop reads CASSFGSGGATGELFF. CDR3 coding DNA: TGTGCCAGCAGCTTTGGTAGCGGGGGGGCCACCGGGGAGCTGTTTTTT.

J is TRBJ1-1 and V is TRBV9; no firm D call. V was trimmed by 1 base and J by 1 base, leaving 8 bases between them. The germline gives CDR1 SGDLS, CDR2 YYNGEE. The CDR3 spans 14 residues. The CDR3 DNA reads as TGTGCCAGCAGCGTATCCCCAGAGAACACTGAAGCTTTCTTT. Amino acid sequence: CASSVSPENTEAFF.

There are a few counts of this clone. The V call is TRBV28, the J call TRBJ1-3; D ambiguous. The CDR3 extends over 12 amino acids. The ends were cut back, 4 bases at V and 4 bases at J, with 5 bases in the middle. CDR1 MDHEN and CDR2 SYDVKM come from the germline V gene. The CDR3 nucleotides read TGTGCCAGCAGTTCCATAGGAAACACCATATATTTT. It encodes CASSSIGNTIYF.

V gene TRBV4-3 combines with J gene TRBJ2-2; D is possibly TRBD1 (6 bases). The CDR3 extends over 17 amino acids. V was clipped by 3 bases and J by 5 bases, with 19 bases between them. Germline values: CDR1 LGHNA, CDR2 YSLEER. As DNA, the CDR3 is TGCGCCAGCAGCCATGAAACAGGGCATCGAAGAACCGGGGAGCTGTTTTTT. Translated: CASSHETGHRRTGELFF.